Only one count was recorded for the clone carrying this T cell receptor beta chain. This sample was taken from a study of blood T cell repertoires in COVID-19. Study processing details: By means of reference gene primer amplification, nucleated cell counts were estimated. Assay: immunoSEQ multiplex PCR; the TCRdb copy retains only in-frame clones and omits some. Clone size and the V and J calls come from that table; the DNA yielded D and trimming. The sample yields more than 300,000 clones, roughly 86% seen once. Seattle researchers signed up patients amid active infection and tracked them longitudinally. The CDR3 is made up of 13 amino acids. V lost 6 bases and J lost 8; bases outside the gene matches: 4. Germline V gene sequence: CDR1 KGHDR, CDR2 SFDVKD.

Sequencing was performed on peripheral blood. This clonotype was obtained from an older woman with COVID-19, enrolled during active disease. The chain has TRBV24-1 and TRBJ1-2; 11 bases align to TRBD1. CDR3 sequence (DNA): TGTGCCACCAGTCCGGGACAGGGGGACGGCTACACCTTC. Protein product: CATSPGQGDGYTF.